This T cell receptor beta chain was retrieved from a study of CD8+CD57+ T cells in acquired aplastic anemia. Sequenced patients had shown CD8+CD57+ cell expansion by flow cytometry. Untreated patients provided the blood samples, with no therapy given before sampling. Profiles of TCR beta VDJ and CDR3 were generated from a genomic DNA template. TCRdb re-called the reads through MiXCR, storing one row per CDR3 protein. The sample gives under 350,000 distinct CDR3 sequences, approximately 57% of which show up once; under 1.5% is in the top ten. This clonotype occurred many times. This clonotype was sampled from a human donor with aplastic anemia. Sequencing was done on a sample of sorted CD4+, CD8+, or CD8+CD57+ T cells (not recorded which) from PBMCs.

The CDR3 region is CASSQGWSLANVLTF. CDR3 sequence (DNA): TGTGCCAGCAGCCAAGGGTGGTCTCTGGCCAACGTCCTGACTTTC. J is TRBJ2-6 and V is TRBV14, with D hard to call. CDR3 length: 15 amino acids. Germline values: CDR1 SGHDN, CDR2 FVKESK. Trimming pared 1 base from V and 6 bases from J, leaving 10 bases between.